The 8 T cell receptor beta chains below all came from one sample that was sequenced in a study of cytomegalovirus exposure and HLA in healthy donors. Generated by immunoSEQ multiplex PCR, the TCRdb table keeps only in-frame clones and is missing some. Among around 65,000 clones listed, 85% to 95% were seen once. Sequences were obtained from PBMCs. Every receptor here comes from a man aged 18 to 29 in good health and CMV-seropositive.

The chain joins TRBV5-1 to TRBJ2-5; D possibly corresponds to TRBD1 (5 bases). Germline V lookup: CDR1 SGHRS, CDR2 YFSETQ. Trimming pared 3 bases from V and 4 bases from J, leaving 13 bases between. The CDR3 spans 14 residues. The CDR3 DNA follows: TGCGCCAGCAGCTGGGGCGTTGGTCCAGAGACCCAGTACTTC. Amino acids: CASSWGVGPETQYF.

The chain recombines TRBV30 with TRBJ1-5, with D perhaps matching TRBD1 (5 bases). The CDR3 length is 14 residues. From germline, CDR1 is GTSNPN and CDR2 SVGIG (reference sequence). The ends were cut back, 2 bases at V and 0 bases at J, with 8 bases in the middle. CDR3 nucleotides: TGTGCCTGGAGTTGGGGGGATAGCAATCAGCCCCAGCATTTT. Translated, it gives CAWSWGDSNQPQHF.

The chain couples TRBV18 to TRBJ1-2; 7 bases fit TRBD1. The J segment lost 2 bases and the V segment lost 1 base, leaving 10 bases of the junction unmatched. Germline values: CDR1 KGHSH, CDR2 LQKENI. The CDR3 is made up of 17 amino acids. The CDR3 bases are TGTGCCAGCTCACCACGGCGGACAGGACGCTTAAACTATGGCTACACCTTC. Translation gives CASSPRRTGRLNYGYTF.

The chain joins TRBV5-6 to TRBJ1-2, with no clear D. The germline gives CDR1 SGHDT, CDR2 YYEEEE. V gave up 3 bases and J gave up 8 bases, with 8 bases separating them. The CDR3 extends over 11 amino acids. In DNA, the CDR3 is TGTGCCAGCAGCTCGACGGGAGGCTACACCTTC. Translating it yields CASSSTGGYTF.

The chain recombines TRBV27 with TRBJ2-7; no firm D call. V was pared by 0 bases and J by 3 bases, with 9 bases between. Germline values: CDR1 MNHEY, CDR2 SMNVEV (reference sequence). The CDR3 sequence is 14 residues long. The CDR3 region has the DNA TGTGCCAGCAGTTTATCACCCAGTTTCTACGAGCAGTACTTC. This encodes CASSLSPSFYEQYF.

The rearrangement uses TRBV7-3 and TRBJ1-1; a weak D match, TRBD1 (5 bases). Germline lookup yields CDR1 SGHTA and CDR2 FQGTGA. The germline V and J ends were trimmed by 1 base and 4 bases, with 7 bases remaining between them. This CDR3 is built from 13 residues. The CDR3 spells CASSLNGGTEAFF. The CDR3 DNA sequence: TGTGCCAGCAGCTTAAACGGGGGCACTGAAGCTTTCTTT.

V and J are TRBV5-1 and TRBJ2-5, with D possibly being TRBD1 (6 bases). The germline V gene has CDR1 SGHRS and CDR2 YFSETQ. V lost 0 bases and J 1 base, leaving 22 bases between the germline ends. This CDR3 has 19 amino acids. CDR3 DNA sequence: TGCGCCAGCAGCTTGGTGGGGGATCCACAGGGTTGGATCCAAGAGACCCAGTACTTC. Its translation: CASSLVGDPQGWIQETQYF. The complete variable domain, with remaining parts taken from reference TRBV5-1 and TRBJ2-5, reads KAGVTQTPRYLIKTRGQQVTLSCSPISGHRSVSWYQQTPGQGLQFLFEYFSETQRNKGNFPGRFSGRQFSNSRSEMNVSTLELGDSALYLCASSLVGDPQGWIQETQYFGPGTRLLVL.

The chain links TRBV6-1 to TRBJ2-3, with D maybe TRBD2 (5 bases). Germline V gives CDR1 MNHNS, CDR2 SASEGT. Trimming stripped 6 bases from V and 6 bases from J, with 13 bases between. The CDR3 length is 13 residues. In DNA form, the CDR3 reads TGTGCCAGCAGGGACTCCCCGCCGGATACGCAGTATTTT. It yields the protein CASRDSPPDTQYF.